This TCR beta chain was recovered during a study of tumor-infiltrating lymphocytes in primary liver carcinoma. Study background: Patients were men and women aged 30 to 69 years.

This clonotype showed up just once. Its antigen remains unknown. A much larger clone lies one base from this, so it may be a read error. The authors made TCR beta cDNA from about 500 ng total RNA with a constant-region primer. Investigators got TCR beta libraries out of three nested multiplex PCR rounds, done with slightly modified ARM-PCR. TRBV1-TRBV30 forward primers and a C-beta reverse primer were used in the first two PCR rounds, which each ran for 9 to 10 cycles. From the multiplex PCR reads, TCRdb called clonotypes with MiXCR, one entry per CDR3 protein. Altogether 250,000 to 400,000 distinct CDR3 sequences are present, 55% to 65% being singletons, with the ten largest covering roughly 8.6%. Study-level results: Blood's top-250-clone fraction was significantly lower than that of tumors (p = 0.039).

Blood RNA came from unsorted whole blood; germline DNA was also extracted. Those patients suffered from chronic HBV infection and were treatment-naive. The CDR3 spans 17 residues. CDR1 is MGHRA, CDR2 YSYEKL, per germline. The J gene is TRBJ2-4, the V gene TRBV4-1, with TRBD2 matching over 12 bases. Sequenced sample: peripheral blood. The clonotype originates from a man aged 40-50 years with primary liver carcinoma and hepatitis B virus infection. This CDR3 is CASCQSETSGSSNIQYF. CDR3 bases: TGCGCCAGCTGCCAATCTGAGACTAGCGGGAGCTCGAACATTCAGTACTTC.